This T cell receptor beta chain was sequenced in a study of shared clonotypes between healthy human individuals. Study background: Donor ages ranged 18 to 49 years: a couple of women, a few men. Study-wide results and limits: Clonotype sharing across donors was expected to vary with sequencing depth.

The ends were cut back, 8 bases at V and 2 bases at J, with 17 bases in the middle. The CDR3 has 14 residues. The V gene's germline CDR1 is SQVTM and CDR2 ANQGSEA. Clones were read by immunoSEQ multiplex PCR, and TCRdb kept only the in-frame ones, dropping some. The sample consists of approximately 470,000 clones, over 70% of them appearing once. With respect to this clone: Antigen unknown.

Sequencing input: PBMCs. The chain joins TRBV29-1 to TRBJ2-3; tentatively, D is TRBD1 (6 bases). This sequence originates from a woman in her thirties or forties in good health. Some clones in this sample may be carry-over from other donors' samples. In DNA, the CDR3 is TGCAGCACTGAGACAGGTCTCGTCACAGATACGCAGTATTTT. Translated: CSTETGLVTDTQYF.